This TCR beta chain was obtained from a study of cytomegalovirus exposure and HLA in healthy donors. V lost 2 bases, J lost 2 bases, and 6 bases stayed unmatched. Germline assignment: CDR1 GTSNPN and CDR2 SVGIG (reference sequence). The CDR3 consists of 15 residues. PCR involved 60 Vbeta and 13 Jbeta primers. Data came from immunoSEQ multiplex PCR; TCRdb stores just in-frame clones and leaves some out. The sample lists about 150,000 clones; 80% were seen once. Study-level findings and limits: When presence/absence was analysed, sequencing depth was taken to be roughly uniform across donors.

Remarks on this clone: Its specificity is unknown.

Sequencing was performed on PBMCs. The rearrangement links TRBV30 to TRBJ1-1; TRBD1 matches 9 bases. The TCR sequence derives from a woman between 40 and 50 years old in good health and CMV-seropositive. Written as DNA, the CDR3 is TGTGCCTGGAGTAACGAGGGACAGGGTAACACTGAAGCTTTCTTT. Its protein product is CAWSNEGQGNTEAFF. Complete variable domain (other parts from reference TRBV30 and TRBJ1-1): SQTIHQWPATLVQPVGSPLSLECTVEGTSNPNLYWYRQAAGRGLQLLFYSVGIGQISSEVPQNLSASRPQDRQFILSSKKLLLSDSGFYLCAWSNEGQGNTEAFFGQGTRLTVV.